This is a list of T cell receptor beta chains from one sample in a study of OX40 agonist ivuxolimab in advanced cancers. Sequencing used immunoSEQ multiplex PCR; TCRdb keeps in-frame clones, though not all of them. The table lists about 80,000 clones, roughly 84% of them singletons. The sample here was CD4+ or CD8+ T cells sorted from blood, taken in a trial of the OX40 agonist ivuxolimab. Receptors originate from an adult with an advanced solid tumor such as melanoma, head and neck, liver or kidney cancer. CDR3s include the opening cysteine and the closing phenylalanine or tryptophan. A D gene is named only where the DNA matches it firmly. Part of the rows lack a size; the others show once, few, many or a class for expanded clones.

size: .; D: .; J: TRBJ1-2; V: TRBV13; DNA: TGTGCCAGCAGCTTAGGACAGCTTTCTAACTATGGCTACACCTTC; CDR3: CASSLGQLSNYGYTF
size: once; D: TRBD1; J: TRBJ1-6; V: TRBV5-6; DNA: TGTGCCAGCAGCTTTGGACAGGGCGGTAATTCACCCCTCCACTTT; CDR3: CASSFGQGGNSPLHF
size: .; D: TRBD2; J: TRBJ2-1; V: TRBV2; DNA: TGTGCCAGTCTAGCGGGGGGGCTGGGGGATGAGCAGTTCTTC; CDR3: CASLAGGLGDEQFF
size: .; D: .; J: TRBJ2-2; V: TRBV7-9; DNA: TGTGCCAGCAAGCTATTGGCGAACACCGGGGAGCTGTTTTTT; CDR3: CASKLLANTGELFF
size: .; D: .; J: TRBJ2-2; V: TRBV5-4; DNA: TGTGCCAGCAGCAAGTTAGGACACCTGAACACCGGGGAGCTGTTTTTT; CDR3: CASSKLGHLNTGELFF
size: .; D: .; J: TRBJ2-7; V: TRBV18; DNA: TGTGCCAGCTCACCAGGGGCGGGGCGGGAAGAGCAGTACTTC; CDR3: CASSPGAGREEQYF
size: .; D: TRBD1; J: TRBJ1-2; V: TRBV5-6; DNA: TGTGCCAGCAGCAGAGGGGACAGGGGGTATGGCTACACCTTC; CDR3: CASSRGDRGYGYTF
size: .; D: .; J: TRBJ1-2; V: TRBV7-8; DNA: TGTGCCAGCAGCTATACTACCGTTAACTATGGCTACACCTTC; CDR3: CASSYTTVNYGYTF
size: once; D: TRBD1; J: TRBJ1-2; V: TRBV9; DNA: TGTGCCAGCAGCGCCCAACAGGGGGCGCACGGCTACACCTTC; CDR3: CASSAQQGAHGYTF
size: .; D: .; J: TRBJ2-3; V: TRBV5-1; DNA: TGCGCCAGCAGCTCCCTTGCCAGCACAGATACGCAGTATTTT; CDR3: CASSSLASTDTQYF
size: few; D: .; J: TRBJ1-4; V: TRBV6-5; DNA: TGTGCCAGCAGTTGGCGGGTTGGGAATGAAAAACTGTTTTTT; CDR3: CASSWRVGNEKLFF
size: .; D: TRBD1; J: TRBJ2-4; V: TRBV9; DNA: TGTGCCAGCAGCGTATTCCCGACAGGGGGGGACATTCAGTACTTC; CDR3: CASSVFPTGGDIQYF
size: .; D: .; J: TRBJ2-3; V: TRBV7-3; DNA: TGTGCCAGCAGCCCAAGGTCGCTAGGAGATACGCAGTATTTT; CDR3: CASSPRSLGDTQYF
size: .; D: .; J: TRBJ2-7; V: TRBV7-2; DNA: TGTGCCAGTCGGGGCGGGACCCTAGGGGACGAGCAGTACTTC; CDR3: CASRGGTLGDEQYF
size: once; D: .; J: TRBJ2-6; V: TRBV11-2; DNA: TGTGCCAGCAGCTCTTACAGGGCTGGCTCTGGGGCCAACGTCCTGACTTTC; CDR3: CASSSYRAGSGANVLTF
size: .; D: .; J: TRBJ2-3; V: TRBV18; DNA: TGTGCCAGCTCACCAATCGGGAGCACAGATACGCAGTATTTT; CDR3: CASSPIGSTDTQYF
size: .; D: .; J: TRBJ2-1; V: TRBV5-4; DNA: TGTGCCAGCAGCTTGGGGGGGTCCAGCTCCTACAATGAGCAGTTCTTC; CDR3: CASSLGGSSSYNEQFF
size: .; D: .; J: TRBJ2-5; V: TRBV15; DNA: TGTGCCACCAGCAGAGATCGGGGGAGCCAGGAGACCCAGTACTTC; CDR3: CATSRDRGSQETQYF
size: few; D: .; J: TRBJ2-3; V: TRBV7-9; DNA: TGTGCCAGCAGCTCCGGGGGGCGAGATACGCAGTATTTT; CDR3: CASSSGGRDTQYF
size: .; D: TRBD1; J: TRBJ2-2; V: TRBV11-1; DNA: TGTGCCAGCAGCGGGGCCGGGACAGGGGGCGCGTTGATCACCGGGGAGCTGTTTTTT; CDR3: CASSGAGTGGALITGELFF
size: few; D: .; J: TRBJ1-1; V: TRBV7-9; DNA: TGTGCCAGCAGGACATTAGGCACTGAAGCTTTCTTT; CDR3: CASRTLGTEAFF
size: .; D: TRBD2; J: TRBJ2-2; V: TRBV18; DNA: TGTGCCAGCTCAAGACTAGCGGGATACACCGGGGAGCTGTTTTTT; CDR3: CASSRLAGYTGELFF
size: .; D: .; J: TRBJ2-2; V: TRBV5-1; DNA: TGCGCCAGCAGAGACACCGGGGAGCTGTTTTTT; CDR3: CASRDTGELFF
size: .; D: TRBD2; J: TRBJ2-5; V: TRBV27; DNA: TGTGCCAGCAGTTCACTAGCGGGACGGATAAAACAAGAGACCCAGTACTTC; CDR3: CASSSLAGRIKQETQYF
size: .; D: TRBD2; J: TRBJ2-7; V: TRBV6-6; DNA: TGTGCCAGCAGTAGCGGGACCCTGGGTCAGTACTTC; CDR3: CASSSGTLGQYF
size: .; D: .; J: TRBJ2-5; V: TRBV4-2; DNA: TGTGCCAGCAGCTCCCCTTCCGGGGTACAAGAGACCCAGTACTTC; CDR3: CASSSPSGVQETQYF
size: .; D: .; J: TRBJ1-1; V: TRBV29-1; DNA: TGCAGCGTTGTAGGTAGAATGAACACTGAAGCTTTCTTT; CDR3: CSVVGRMNTEAFF
size: .; D: .; J: TRBJ1-1; V: TRBV7-3; DNA: TGTGCCAGCAGCCTAGGTGGAGAAGCTTTCTTT; CDR3: CASSLGGEAFF
size: .; D: .; J: TRBJ2-5; V: TRBV28; DNA: TGTGCCAGCAGTTTTCCCGGAGTAGCCGGGGAGACCCAGTACTTC; CDR3: CASSFPGVAGETQYF
size: .; D: TRBD2; J: TRBJ2-5; V: TRBV4-1; DNA: TGCGCCAGCAGCCGACGGACTAGCGGGGGGGAGACCCAGTACTTC; CDR3: CASSRRTSGGETQYF
size: .; D: .; J: TRBJ2-7; V: TRBV18; DNA: TGTGCCAGCTCTCCCGGATGGAGAACCTACGAGCAGTACTTC; CDR3: CASSPGWRTYEQYF
size: once; D: TRBD1; J: TRBJ1-6; V: TRBV6-5; DNA: TGTGCCAGCAGTTACGACAGGGGGCACAATAATTCACCCCTCCACTTT; CDR3: CASSYDRGHNNSPLHF
size: .; D: TRBD2; J: TRBJ2-3; V: TRBV5-8; DNA: TGTGCCAGCAGCACAGGAACTAGCGGTAGCACAGATACGCAGTATTTT; CDR3: CASSTGTSGSTDTQYF
size: .; D: .; J: TRBJ2-1; V: TRBV25-1; DNA: TGTGCCAGCAGTGTTTACAATGAGCAGTTCTTC; CDR3: CASSVYNEQFF
size: .; D: TRBD2; J: TRBJ2-1; V: TRBV11-3; DNA: TGTGCCAGCAGCTCCCCGGCGGGGGGTCCCTACAATGAGCAGTTCTTC; CDR3: CASSSPAGGPYNEQFF
size: .; D: TRBD1; J: TRBJ1-1; V: TRBV29-1; DNA: TGCAGCATCCAGGGGGGAGGCACTGAAGCTTTCTTT; CDR3: CSIQGGGTEAFF
size: once; D: .; J: TRBJ1-2; V: TRBV6-4; DNA: TGTGCCAGCAGCGACAGCGGGCTGGGGAACTATGGCTACACCTTC; CDR3: CASSDSGLGNYGYTF
size: .; D: .; J: TRBJ1-2; V: TRBV19; DNA: TGTGCCAGTAGTCTGTCGTCCGACCTTTTTAACTATGGCTACACCTTC; CDR3: CASSLSSDLFNYGYTF
size: .; D: .; J: TRBJ1-4; V: TRBV28; DNA: TGTGCCAGCAGATTTCCGTCCTCAACTAATGAAAAACTGTTTTTT; CDR3: CASRFPSSTNEKLFF
size: .; D: .; J: TRBJ2-2; V: TRBV19; DNA: TGTGCCAGCCGAACGACAGATACCAAGAACACCGGGGAGCTGTTTTTT; CDR3: CASRTTDTKNTGELFF
size: few; D: .; J: TRBJ1-3; V: TRBV6-5; DNA: TGTGCCACATACTACAGGCAAGGAAACACCATATATTTT; CDR3: CATYYRQGNTIYF
size: .; D: .; J: TRBJ1-5; V: TRBV5-1; DNA: TGCGCCAGCAGCTTATTCGGGACCCCAGGTCAGCCCCAGCATTTT; CDR3: CASSLFGTPGQPQHF
size: .; D: TRBD1; J: TRBJ1-4; V: TRBV7-9; DNA: TGTGCCAGCAGCAGGACAGGAGGACGGGAAAAACTGTTTTTT; CDR3: CASSRTGGREKLFF
size: .; D: .; J: TRBJ1-6; V: TRBV2; DNA: TGTGCCAGCAGTGACCAGGGAAGTTCACCCCTCCACTTT; CDR3: CASSDQGSSPLHF
size: .; D: .; J: TRBJ1-1; V: TRBV6-9; DNA: TGTGCCAGCAGTCTAACGACCCTCCCGACAGAAGAAGCTTTCTTT; CDR3: CASSLTTLPTEEAFF
size: .; D: .; J: TRBJ1-2; V: TRBV11-2; DNA: TGTGCCAGCAGCTTAGTGGGGGTGGCCTATGGCTACACCTTC; CDR3: CASSLVGVAYGYTF
size: .; D: TRBD1; J: TRBJ2-6; V: TRBV19; DNA: TGTGCCAGTAGTAACCCAGGGACAGGGGGTGCTGGGGCCAACGTCCTGACTTTC; CDR3: CASSNPGTGGAGANVLTF